This TCR beta chain was observed in a study of blood T cell repertoires in COVID-19. This clone has a count of ten or more. This table comes from immunoSEQ multiplex PCR, and its TCRdb copy is limited to in-frame clones, with some not included. The sample lists roughly 200,000 clones, around 80% seen once, with around 11% in the top ten. Trimming removed 5 bases at V and 2 bases at J, with 10 bases between. This CDR3 is 13 amino acids long. CDR1 is MDHEN, CDR2 SYDVKM, per germline. The sample consisted of peripheral blood. The sequence was collected from an elderly woman with COVID-19, enrolled during active disease. The chain is built from TRBV28 and TRBJ2-7; D possibly corresponds to TRBD1 (6 bases). The CDR3, as DNA: TGTGCCAGCAGTCACGGGACACCCTACGAGCAGTACTTC. Amino acids: CASSHGTPYEQYF.